This TCR beta chain was identified during a study of T cell repertoires in cytomegalovirus infection (dated by TCRdb to the late 2010s). Looking at the study overall: The peptide stimulations were aimed at well-studied HLA-B-restricted epitopes as well as recently identified HLA-C-restricted CMV epitopes, whose presentation resists viral immunomodulation. Donor HLA type was relevant to the analysis, as public TCR beta signatures indicated carriage of CMV infection together with the matching HLA type.

Comments on this clonotype: It lacks a known antigen. No per-base quality is available; no much larger clone lies one base away.

Sequencing relied on an Illumina HiSeq 1500. TCRdb itself trimmed the public reads at Q25 with fastp, ran MiXCR and retained productive beta chains. Entries are consolidated by CDR3 protein sequence, retaining the most common genes and DNA. For this sample there are 570,000 or so distinct CDR3 sequences; approximately 40% appear just once. 48% of the sample goes to the ten largest clones. Study-wide findings and limitations: Cumulative frequency of public TCR beta family members discriminated carriers of CMV infection plus the relevant HLA type in this cohort and an independent 352-donor cohort. The ex vivo response was dominated by HLA-C-restricted CMV-specific TCR beta clonotypes, which also provided the single most frequent clonotype in two of eight donors.

The CDR3 runs 13 residues from the cysteine to the phenylalanine. CDR3 DNA only is kept here, 39 bases in frame from base 1. Based on the germline V gene (reference sequence), the CDR1 and CDR2 sequences are LNHDA and SQIVND. Trimming removed 9 bases from V and 1 base from J, leaving 12 bases between the germline ends. According to the study, the label for this sample's treatment or condition signals: in vitro stimulation with specific CMV peptide epitopes to enrich CMV-specific T cells. This TCR came from a human donor in good health (CMV status not recorded). Some clones in this sample may be carry-over from other donors' samples. Here the sequenced sample was cultured PBMCs, taken from culture after CMV antigen stimulation. The chain joins TRBV19 to TRBJ1-1; the D gene is possibly TRBD1, with 5 bases matching. The CDR3: CASQGEGNTEAFF. The nucleotides read TGTGCCAGCCAGGGCGAGGGGAACACTGAAGCTTTCTTT. Here the CDR3 is joined to the reference TRBV19 and TRBJ1-1 genes, and the full variable domain is: DGGITQSPKYLFRKEGQNVTLSCEQNLNHDAMYWYRQDPGQGLRLIYYSQIVNDFQKGDIAEGYSVSREKKESFPLTVTSAQKNPTAFYLCASQGEGNTEAFFGQGTRLTVV.